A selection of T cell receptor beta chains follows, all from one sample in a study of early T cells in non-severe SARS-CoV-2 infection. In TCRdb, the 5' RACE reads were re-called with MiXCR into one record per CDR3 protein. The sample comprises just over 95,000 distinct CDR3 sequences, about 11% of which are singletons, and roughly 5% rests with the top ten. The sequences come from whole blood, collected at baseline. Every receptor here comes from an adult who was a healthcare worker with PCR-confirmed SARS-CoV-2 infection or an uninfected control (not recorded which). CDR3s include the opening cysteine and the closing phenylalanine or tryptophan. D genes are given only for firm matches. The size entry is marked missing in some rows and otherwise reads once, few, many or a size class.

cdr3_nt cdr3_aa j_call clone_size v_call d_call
TGTGCCAGCTCACCATCGTACGGCTCGACCTACGAGCAGTACTTC CASSPSYGSTYEQYF TRBJ2-7 . TRBV18 .
TGCAGTGCTAAAACGGGACTAGCGGGGAGCTCCTACGAGCAGTACTTC CSAKTGLAGSSYEQYF TRBJ2-7 few TRBV20-1 TRBD2
TGTGCCAGCAGTTTAGGTATCAGAGGGGCAGATACGCAGTATTTT CASSLGIRGADTQYF TRBJ2-3 few TRBV12-3/TRBV12-4 .
TGTGCCAGCAGCTTGGGCTTAAATACGCAGTATTTT CASSLGLNTQYF TRBJ2-3 few TRBV5-6 .
TGCGCCAGCAGCTTCCGACAGACAACTGAAGCTTTCTTT CASSFRQTTEAFF TRBJ1-1 . TRBV5-1 .
TGTGCCAGCAGCCAAGATGAGCTAGCTTGGGAGCTGTTTTTT CASSQDELAWELFF TRBJ2-2 few TRBV4-2 .
TGTGCCAGCAGCCCCCCGGGGATAGGCACAGATACGCAGTATTTT CASSPPGIGTDTQYF TRBJ2-3 . TRBV7-9 .
TGTGCCAGCAGCTCCGGGACAGGGTTCAATGAGCAGTTCTTC CASSSGTGFNEQFF TRBJ2-1 many TRBV7-9 TRBD1
TGTGCCAGCAGCTTGAACCTAGCGGGAGTCGAGCAGTACTTC CASSLNLAGVEQYF TRBJ2-7 many TRBV5-4 TRBD2
TGCAGTGCGCAGCAGGCGAAGACTAACTATGGCTACACCTTC CSAQQAKTNYGYTF TRBJ1-2 few TRBV20-1 .
TGCAGTGCTAGACAATGGGGGACTAGCGGGGCGCTCCAAGAGACCCAGTACTTC CSARQWGTSGALQETQYF TRBJ2-5 many TRBV20-1 TRBD2
TGCAGTGCTATACTAGCGGGGGGCTACGCGAACACCGGGGAGCTGTTTTTT CSAILAGGYANTGELFF TRBJ2-2 many TRBV20-1 TRBD2
TGCGCCAGCAGCCAGGACCGGGACCTGCGGGATACGCAGTATTTT CASSQDRDLRDTQYF TRBJ2-3 many TRBV4-3 .
TGTGCCAGCTCACCGTCGGGGGCGCGCGGGGCTTTCTTT CASSPSGARGAFF TRBJ1-1 many TRBV18 .
TGCGCCAGCAGCTTGGATGGCACAGATACGCAGTATTTT CASSLDGTDTQYF TRBJ2-3 many TRBV5-1 .
TGTGCCAGCAGTGACTATAGCGGGGGAGAATACAATGAGCAGTTCTTC CASSDYSGGEYNEQFF TRBJ2-1 few TRBV2 TRBD2
TGTGCCAGCAGTTTATACGGCGGGGCAGGGTTACAAGAGACCCAGTACTTC CASSLYGGAGLQETQYF TRBJ2-5 . TRBV27 .
TGTGCCAGCAGCCCCCGACAGGGGTCGCGTTCACCCCTCCACTTT CASSPRQGSRSPLHF TRBJ1-6 few TRBV3-1 TRBD1
TGTGCCAGCAGCTTAACTAGCGGTAACGCCTACGAGCAGTACTTC CASSLTSGNAYEQYF TRBJ2-7 few TRBV7-2 TRBD2
TGTGCCAGCAGCGCCGGGACAGGGGGCTCTGGGGCCAACGTCCTGACTTTC CASSAGTGGSGANVLTF TRBJ2-6 many TRBV5-6 TRBD1
TGTGCCAGCAGAGCCCCGGTTGGTGATGAGCAGTTCTTC CASRAPVGDEQFF TRBJ2-1 . TRBV2 .
TGTGCCAGCAGCAATCTGATGCCTAGAACAGATACGCAGTATTTT CASSNLMPRTDTQYF TRBJ2-3 few TRBV7-2 .
TGCAGTGCTAGATCCCCCGGGACTAGCGGGAGAAAGGGTCCCTACAATGAGCAGTTCTTC CSARSPGTSGRKGPYNEQFF TRBJ2-1 . TRBV20-1 TRBD2
TGTGCCAGCAGCTTAGCTCTAGGCCTAGCGTACGAAGAGACCCAGTACTTC CASSLALGLAYEETQYF TRBJ2-5 many TRBV7-9 .
TGTGCCTGGAGTATTAGCGGGGGCACAGATACGCAGTATTTT CAWSISGGTDTQYF TRBJ2-3 many TRBV30 TRBD2
TGTGCCAGCAGTTACGGGGGACTAGAAACAGATACGCAGTATTTT CASSYGGLETDTQYF TRBJ2-3 few TRBV6-5 TRBD2
TGCGCCAGCAGCTTTAAACCTGGACTAGCGGAGCAAGAGACCCAGTACTTC CASSFKPGLAEQETQYF TRBJ2-5 few TRBV4-1 TRBD2
TGTGCCATCACCAGGGGGCTGAGCACAGATACGCAGTATTTT CAITRGLSTDTQYF TRBJ2-3 . TRBV10-3 TRBD1
TGCAGTGCCGAAGACCCCCAGGGGAACACTGAAGCTTTCTTT CSAEDPQGNTEAFF TRBJ1-1 few TRBV20-1 .
TGCAGTGCGCCTACTAGCGGGAGAAAGGGCGAGCAGTACTTC CSAPTSGRKGEQYF TRBJ2-7 . TRBV20-1 TRBD2
TGCAGCGTTGAAGCCCCGACAGAGGACGAGCAGTACTTC CSVEAPTEDEQYF TRBJ2-7 few TRBV29-1 .
TGTGCCAGCAGTTTGCAGGGGGCTGGCACCGGGGAGCTGTTTTTT CASSLQGAGTGELFF TRBJ2-2 few TRBV12-3/TRBV12-4 TRBD1
TGTGCCAGCATATGGGACGAAACGACGAACGCTTTCTTT CASIWDETTNAFF TRBJ1-1 few TRBV2 .
TGCAGTGCGAACTCGAGGCGGCTAGCGGGAGGGCCGGACAATGAGCAGTTCTTC CSANSRRLAGGPDNEQFF TRBJ2-1 few TRBV20-1 TRBD2
TGTGCTAGTGGTTTGGTACCCTCTCTAGACTCCTACGAGCAGTACTTC CASGLVPSLDSYEQYF TRBJ2-7 few TRBV12-5 .
TGTGCCAGCAGCCCAGGGACGGCTGAAGCTTTCTTT CASSPGTAEAFF TRBJ1-1 . TRBV3-1 .
TGTGCCAGTAGTAGAACCGGGACGGTCAGCTCCTACGAGCAGTACTTC CASSRTGTVSSYEQYF TRBJ2-7 many TRBV19 .
TGTGCCAGCAGCCTGCAAGGGACGGGCTCCTACAATGAGCAGTTCTTC CASSLQGTGSYNEQFF TRBJ2-1 . TRBV7-2 .
TGTGCCTGGCGGCCACCCTGGAACACTGAAGCTTTCTTT CAWRPPWNTEAFF TRBJ1-1 . TRBV30 .
TGTGCCAGCAGCGCGACAGACAGGGGTGTCGACTATGGCTACACCTTC CASSATDRGVDYGYTF TRBJ1-2 . TRBV9 TRBD1
TGTGCCAGTAGTGGGGGGGGTGGATACAATGAGCAGTTCTTC CASSGGGGYNEQFF TRBJ2-1 . TRBV19 TRBD2
TGTGCCAGTAGTATCCCGGGACAGGGAGTGCGATACAATGAGCAGTTCTTC CASSIPGQGVRYNEQFF TRBJ2-1 few TRBV19 TRBD1
TGCAGTGCTAATCCCCCGGGACAGTCGTACGAGCAGTACTTC CSANPPGQSYEQYF TRBJ2-7 few TRBV20-1 TRBD1
TGTGCCATCAGTGGTAAGACTAGCGGACCCCGGGGTGAGCAGTTCTTC CAISGKTSGPRGEQFF TRBJ2-1 . TRBV10-3 TRBD2
TGTGCCATCAGTGGGGACAGCTCCTACGAGCAGTACTTC CAISGDSSYEQYF TRBJ2-7 . TRBV10-3 TRBD1
TGTGCCAGCAGCTCCTACCCCGACAGGGATCAATCTGGGGCCAACGTCCTGACTTTC CASSSYPDRDQSGANVLTF TRBJ2-6 few TRBV7-3 TRBD1
TGCGCCAGCAGACTAGAAACTAGCGGGTTTTGGACCTTGAACACCGGGGAGCTGTTTTTT CASRLETSGFWTLNTGELFF TRBJ2-2 few TRBV10-2 TRBD2
TGCAGTGCTTGGACTATCGAGACCCAGTACTTC CSAWTIETQYF TRBJ2-5 . TRBV20-1 .
TGTGCCAGCAGCATCCGGGACAGCAGCCACGAGCAGTACTTC CASSIRDSSHEQYF TRBJ2-7 many TRBV7-6 TRBD1
TGTGCCAGCAGCTTATCAGGGATCCTCGACTATGGCTACACCTTC CASSLSGILDYGYTF TRBJ1-2 . TRBV7-9 .
TGCGCCAGCAGCCGTTACGGGTTAGAGCAGTACTTC CASSRYGLEQYF TRBJ2-7 many TRBV5-1 .
TGTGCCAGCAGTTCCACAGGGACCTACGAGCAGTACTTC CASSSTGTYEQYF TRBJ2-7 . TRBV2 .